These 9 T cell receptor beta chains came from one sample sequenced in a study of blood T cell repertoires in COVID-19. Produced via immunoSEQ multiplex PCR; TCRdb's table is partial and in-frame only. The sample shows under 200,000 clones, 80% to 90% of them seen only once. Specimen: peripheral blood. The receptors here all came from a woman between 70 and 85 years old who had recovered from COVID-19.

The genes are TRBV5-1 and TRBJ2-2; 7 positions agree with TRBD2. CDR1 is SGHRS and CDR2 is YFSETQ in the germline V gene. Trimming cost V 4 bases and J 5 bases; bases outside gene matches: 5. CDR3 size: 14 residues. CDR3 region: CASSRREGTGELFF. In nucleotides, the CDR3 is TGCGCCAGCAGCCGCAGGGAGGGTACCGGGGAGCTGTTTTTT. The variable domain in full, completed from reference TRBV5-1 and TRBJ2-2, reads KAGVTQTPRYLIKTRGQQVTLSCSPISGHRSVSWYQQTPGQGLQFLFEYFSETQRNKGNFPGRFSGRQFSNSRSEMNVSTLELGDSALYLCASSRREGTGELFFGEGSRLTVL.

This sequence joins TRBV27 and TRBJ1-2, with D possibly being TRBD1 (5 bases). Germline CDR1 and CDR2: MNHEY and SMNVEV (reference sequence). Trimming removed 6 bases from V and 4 bases from J, with 12 bases in between. CDR3 length: 13 amino acids. This CDR3 reads CASRLSGLYGYTF. CDR3 bases: TGTGCCAGCAGGTTGTCAGGGCTCTATGGCTACACCTTC.

J is TRBJ1-6 and V is TRBV4-3; D is uncertain. Trimming removed 0 bases at V and 9 bases at J, with 15 bases between. The V gene's germline CDR1 is LGHNA and CDR2 YSLEER. The CDR3 runs 16 residues. The CDR3 DNA is TGCGCCAGCAGCCAAGAGCAACCACGCGCGGGTTCACCCCTCCACTTT. Its protein is CASSQEQPRAGSPLHF.

J is TRBJ1-2 and V is TRBV4-1, with a tentative D call TRBD1 (5 bases). Trimming shortened V by 0 bases and J by 4 bases, and 15 bases separated the two germline ends. Germline V gene sequence: CDR1 MGHRA, CDR2 YSYEKL. This CDR3 is built from 16 residues. CDR3: CASSQEAQGRPYGYTF. The CDR3 DNA reads as TGCGCCAGCAGCCAAGAAGCCCAGGGTCGGCCCTATGGCTACACCTTC.

As for this clone: The identical CDR3 is also encoded by other nucleotide sequences in the sample. V and J are TRBV5-1 and TRBJ2-1; unclear D gene. V lost 0 bases and J lost 6, with 7 bases in between. The V gene's germline CDR1 is SGHRS and CDR2 YFSETQ. The CDR3 covers 13 residues. The CDR3 DNA sequence: TGCGCCAGCAGCTTGGGCGGCACCAATGAGCAGTTCTTC. Encoded protein: CASSLGGTNEQFF. The full variable domain, in which reference TRBV5-1 and TRBJ2-1 provide the parts outside the CDR3, is KAGVTQTPRYLIKTRGQQVTLSCSPISGHRSVSWYQQTPGQGLQFLFEYFSETQRNKGNFPGRFSGRQFSNSRSEMNVSTLELGDSALYLCASSLGGTNEQFFGPGTRLTVL.

V is TRBV6-5 and J is TRBJ1-2, with D unclear. CDR3 length: 14 residues. The germline gives CDR1 MNHEY, CDR2 SVGAGI. The V and J ends lost 3 bases and 2 bases respectively, with 10 bases between them. CDR3 protein: CASSYSLLNYGYTF. DNA for the CDR3: TGTGCCAGCAGTTATTCCCTCCTGAACTATGGCTACACCTTC.

The chain links TRBV19 to TRBJ2-5; 7 bases are shared with TRBD2. V was clipped by 5 bases and J by 4 bases; unmatched bases: 10. The CDR3 is 15 amino acids. In germline, CDR1 is LNHDA, CDR2 SQIVND (reference sequence). This CDR3 reads CASSAPGPGGETQYF. CDR3 bases: TGTGCCAGTAGTGCCCCGGGCCCGGGGGGAGAGACCCAGTACTTC.

The genes are TRBV7-2 and TRBJ1-2, with TRBD1 as a possible D gene (6 bases). The CDR3 runs 13 residues. Germline V gene data show CDR1 as SGHTA and CDR2 as FQGNSA. The V end lost 1 base, the J end lost 8 bases, and 11 bases lay between the germline ends. The CDR3 bases are TGTGCCAGCAGCTTAGGTCCAGGGGAGGGCTACACCTTC. Translated: CASSLGPGEGYTF.

The V and J genes are TRBV3-1 (or the pseudogene TRBV3-2) and TRBJ1-2; possible D gene TRBD1, 5 bases. This CDR3 contains 13 residues. V gave up 4 bases and J gave up 8 bases, with 14 bases separating them. In germline, CDR1 is LGHDT, CDR2 YNNKEL (reference sequence). The CDR3 spells CASSPRGDGGYTF. The CDR3 DNA reads as TGTGCCAGCAGCCCCCGGGGGGACGGCGGCTACACCTTC.